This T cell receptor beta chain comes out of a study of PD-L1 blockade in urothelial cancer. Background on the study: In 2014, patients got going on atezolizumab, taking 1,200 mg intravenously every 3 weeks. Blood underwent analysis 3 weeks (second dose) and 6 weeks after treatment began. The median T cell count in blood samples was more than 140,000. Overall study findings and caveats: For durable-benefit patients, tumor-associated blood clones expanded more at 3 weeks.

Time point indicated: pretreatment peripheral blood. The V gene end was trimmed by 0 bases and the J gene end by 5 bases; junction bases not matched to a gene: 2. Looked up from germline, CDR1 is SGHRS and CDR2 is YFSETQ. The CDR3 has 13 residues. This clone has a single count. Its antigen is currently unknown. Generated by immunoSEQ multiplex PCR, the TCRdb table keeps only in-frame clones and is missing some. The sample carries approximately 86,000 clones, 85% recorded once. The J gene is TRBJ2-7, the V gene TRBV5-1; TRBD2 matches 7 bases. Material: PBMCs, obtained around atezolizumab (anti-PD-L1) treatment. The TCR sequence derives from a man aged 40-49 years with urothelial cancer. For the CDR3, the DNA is TGCGCCAGCAGCTTGGAACGGGAGGACGAGCAGTACTTC. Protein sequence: CASSLEREDEQYF.